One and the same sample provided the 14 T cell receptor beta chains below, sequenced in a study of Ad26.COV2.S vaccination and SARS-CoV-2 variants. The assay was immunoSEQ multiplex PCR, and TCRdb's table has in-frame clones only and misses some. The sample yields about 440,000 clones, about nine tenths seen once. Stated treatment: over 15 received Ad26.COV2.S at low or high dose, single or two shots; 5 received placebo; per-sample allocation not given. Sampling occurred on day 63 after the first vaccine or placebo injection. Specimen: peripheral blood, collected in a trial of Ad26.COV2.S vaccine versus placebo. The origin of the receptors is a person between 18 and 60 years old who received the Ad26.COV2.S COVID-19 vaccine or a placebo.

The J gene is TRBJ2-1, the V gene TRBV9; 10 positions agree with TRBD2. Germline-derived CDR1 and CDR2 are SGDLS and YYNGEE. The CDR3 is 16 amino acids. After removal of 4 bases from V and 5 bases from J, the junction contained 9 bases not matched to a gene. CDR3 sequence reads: CASSRIPGLANNEQFF. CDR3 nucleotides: TGTGCCAGCAGCCGTATTCCGGGACTAGCGAACAATGAGCAGTTCTTC.

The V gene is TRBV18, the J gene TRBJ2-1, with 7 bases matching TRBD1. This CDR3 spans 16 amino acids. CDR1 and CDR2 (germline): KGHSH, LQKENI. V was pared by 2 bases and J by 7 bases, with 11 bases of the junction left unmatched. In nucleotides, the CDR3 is TGTGCCAGCTCACCATTTCGAACAACAGGGGCGAATGAGCAGTTCTTC. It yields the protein CASSPFRTTGANEQFF.

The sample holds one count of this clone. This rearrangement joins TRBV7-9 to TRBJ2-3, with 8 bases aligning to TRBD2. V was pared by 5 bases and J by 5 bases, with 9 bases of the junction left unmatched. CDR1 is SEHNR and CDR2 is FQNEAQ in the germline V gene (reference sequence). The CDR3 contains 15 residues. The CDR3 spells CASSPISGRRDTQYF. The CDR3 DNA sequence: TGTGCCAGCAGCCCTATCAGCGGGAGACGAGATACGCAGTATTTT.

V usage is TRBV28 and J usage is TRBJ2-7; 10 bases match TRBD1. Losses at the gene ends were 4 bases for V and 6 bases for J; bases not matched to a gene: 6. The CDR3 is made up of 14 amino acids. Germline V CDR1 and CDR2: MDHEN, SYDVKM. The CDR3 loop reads CASSSPTGGAEQYF. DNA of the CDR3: TGTGCCAGCAGTTCGCCGACAGGGGGCGCCGAGCAGTACTTC.

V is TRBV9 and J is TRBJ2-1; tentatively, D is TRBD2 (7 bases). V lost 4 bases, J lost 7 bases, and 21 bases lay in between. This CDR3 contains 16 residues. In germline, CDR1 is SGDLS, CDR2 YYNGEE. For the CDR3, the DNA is TGTGCCAGCAGCTCCCGGGGAGGGCACAGGGATAATGAGCAGTTCTTC. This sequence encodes CASSSRGGHRDNEQFF.

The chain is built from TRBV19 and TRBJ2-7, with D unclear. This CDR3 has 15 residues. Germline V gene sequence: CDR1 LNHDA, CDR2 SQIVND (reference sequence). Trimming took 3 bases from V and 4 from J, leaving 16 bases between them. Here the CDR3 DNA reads TGTGCCAGTAGTATGGGCCTAAAAGGCACGTACGAGCAGTACTTC. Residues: CASSMGLKGTYEQYF.

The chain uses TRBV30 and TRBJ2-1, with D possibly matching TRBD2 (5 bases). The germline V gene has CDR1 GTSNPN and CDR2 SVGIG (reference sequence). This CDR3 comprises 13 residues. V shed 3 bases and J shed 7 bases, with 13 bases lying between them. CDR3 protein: CAWSPGIRNEQFF. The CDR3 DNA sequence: TGTGCCTGGAGCCCCGGGATTAGGAATGAGCAGTTCTTC. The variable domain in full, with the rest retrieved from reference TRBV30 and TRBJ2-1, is SQTIHQWPATLVQPVGSPLSLECTVEGTSNPNLYWYRQAAGRGLQLLFYSVGIGQISSEVPQNLSASRPQDRQFILSSKKLLLSDSGFYLCAWSPGIRNEQFFGPGTRLTVL.

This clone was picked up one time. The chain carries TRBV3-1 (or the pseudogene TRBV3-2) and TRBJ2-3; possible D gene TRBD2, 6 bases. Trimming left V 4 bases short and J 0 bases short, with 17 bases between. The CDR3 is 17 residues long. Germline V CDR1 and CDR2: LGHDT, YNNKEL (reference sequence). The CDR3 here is CASSLIDGGASTDTQYF. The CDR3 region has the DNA TGTGCCAGCAGCCTCATCGACGGGGGTGCTAGCACAGATACGCAGTATTTT.

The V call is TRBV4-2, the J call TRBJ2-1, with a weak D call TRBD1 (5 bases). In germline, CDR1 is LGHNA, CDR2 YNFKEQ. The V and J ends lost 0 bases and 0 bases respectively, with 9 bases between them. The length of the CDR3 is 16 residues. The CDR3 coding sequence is TGTGCCAGCAGCCAAGATCCAGGGTTCTCCTACAATGAGCAGTTCTTC. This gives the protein CASSQDPGFSYNEQFF.

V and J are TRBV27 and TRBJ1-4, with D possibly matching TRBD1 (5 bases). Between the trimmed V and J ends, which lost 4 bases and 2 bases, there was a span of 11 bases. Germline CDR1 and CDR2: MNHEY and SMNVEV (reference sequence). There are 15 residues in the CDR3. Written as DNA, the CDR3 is TGTGCCAGCAGTTCCCGACAGACCACTAATGAAAAACTGTTTTTT. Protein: CASSSRQTTNEKLFF. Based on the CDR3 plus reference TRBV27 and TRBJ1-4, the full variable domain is EAQVTQNPRYLITVTGKKLTVTCSQNMNHEYMSWYRQDPGLGLRQIYYSMNVEVTDKGDVPEGYKVSRKEKRNFPLILESPSPNQTSLYFCASSSRQTTNEKLFFGSGTQLSVL.

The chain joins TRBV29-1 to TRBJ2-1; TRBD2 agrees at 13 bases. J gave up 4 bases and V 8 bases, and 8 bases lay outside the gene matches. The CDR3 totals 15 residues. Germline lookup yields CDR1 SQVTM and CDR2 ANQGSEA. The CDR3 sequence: CSLLGLAGDYNEQFF. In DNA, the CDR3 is TGCAGCCTCCTCGGACTAGCGGGAGATTACAATGAGCAGTTCTTC.

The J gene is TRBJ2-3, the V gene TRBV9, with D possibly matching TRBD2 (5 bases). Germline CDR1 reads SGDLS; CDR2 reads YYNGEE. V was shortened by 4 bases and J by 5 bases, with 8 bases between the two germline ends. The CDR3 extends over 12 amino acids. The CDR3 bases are TGTGCCAGCAGCTCCGCGGGAGATACGCAGTATTTT. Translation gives CASSSAGDTQYF.

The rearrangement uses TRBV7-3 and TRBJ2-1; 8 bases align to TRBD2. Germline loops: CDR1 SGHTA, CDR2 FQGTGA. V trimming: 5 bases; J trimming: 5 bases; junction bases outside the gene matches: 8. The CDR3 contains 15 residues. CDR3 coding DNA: TGTGCCAGCAGCAGGAGAGCGGGAGACCACAATGAGCAGTTCTTC. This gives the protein CASSRRAGDHNEQFF.

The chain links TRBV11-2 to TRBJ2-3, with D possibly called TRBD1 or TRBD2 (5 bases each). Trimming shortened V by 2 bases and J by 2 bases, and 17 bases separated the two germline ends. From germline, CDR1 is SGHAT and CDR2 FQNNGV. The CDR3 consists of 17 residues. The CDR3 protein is CASSLLDSGTATDTQYF. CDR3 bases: TGTGCCAGCAGCTTATTGGACTCGGGGACGGCCACAGATACGCAGTATTTT.